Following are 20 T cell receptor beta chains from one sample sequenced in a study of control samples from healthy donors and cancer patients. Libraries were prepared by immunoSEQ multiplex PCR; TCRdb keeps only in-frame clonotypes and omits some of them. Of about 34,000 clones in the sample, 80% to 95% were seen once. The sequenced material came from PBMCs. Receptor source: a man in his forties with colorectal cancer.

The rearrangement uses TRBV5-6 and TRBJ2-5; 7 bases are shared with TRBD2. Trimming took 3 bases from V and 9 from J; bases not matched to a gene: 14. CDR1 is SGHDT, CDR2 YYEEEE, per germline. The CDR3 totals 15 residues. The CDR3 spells CASSSPLLTGGPQYF. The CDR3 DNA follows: TGTGCCAGCAGCTCTCCCCTGCTAACGGGGGGTCCCCAGTACTTC.

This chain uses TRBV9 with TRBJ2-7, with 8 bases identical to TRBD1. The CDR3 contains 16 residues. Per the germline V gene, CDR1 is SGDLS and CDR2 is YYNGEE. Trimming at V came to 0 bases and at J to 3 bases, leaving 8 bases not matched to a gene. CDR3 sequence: CASSVGTGGNIYEQYF. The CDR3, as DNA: TGTGCCAGCAGCGTAGGTACAGGGGGAAATATCTACGAGCAGTACTTC.

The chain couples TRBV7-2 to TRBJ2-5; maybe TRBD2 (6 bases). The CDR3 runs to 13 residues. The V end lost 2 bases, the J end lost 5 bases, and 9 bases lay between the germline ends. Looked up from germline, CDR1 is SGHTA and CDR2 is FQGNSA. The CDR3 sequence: CASSLRSGETQYF. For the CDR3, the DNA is TGTGCCAGCAGCTTAAGAAGCGGGGAGACCCAGTACTTC.

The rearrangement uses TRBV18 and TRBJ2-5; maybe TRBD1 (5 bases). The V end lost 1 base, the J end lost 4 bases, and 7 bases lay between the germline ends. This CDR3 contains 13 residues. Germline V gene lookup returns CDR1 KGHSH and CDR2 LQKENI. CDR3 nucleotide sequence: TGTGCCAGCTCACCACGTCAGGGAGAGACCCAGTACTTC. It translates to CASSPRQGETQYF.

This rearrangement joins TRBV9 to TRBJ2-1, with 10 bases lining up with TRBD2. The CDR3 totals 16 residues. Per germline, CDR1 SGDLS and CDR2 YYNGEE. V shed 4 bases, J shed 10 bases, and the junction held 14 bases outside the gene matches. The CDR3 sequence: CASSPGSGGAGEEQFF. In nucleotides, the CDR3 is TGTGCCAGCAGCCCCGGCAGCGGGGGGGCAGGAGAGGAGCAGTTCTTC. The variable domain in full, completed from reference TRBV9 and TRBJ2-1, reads DSGVTQTPKHLITATGQRVTLRCSPRSGDLSVYWYQQSLDQGLQFLIQYYNGEERAKGNILERFSAQQFPDLHSELNLSSLELGDSALYFCASSPGSGGAGEEQFFGPGTRLTVL.

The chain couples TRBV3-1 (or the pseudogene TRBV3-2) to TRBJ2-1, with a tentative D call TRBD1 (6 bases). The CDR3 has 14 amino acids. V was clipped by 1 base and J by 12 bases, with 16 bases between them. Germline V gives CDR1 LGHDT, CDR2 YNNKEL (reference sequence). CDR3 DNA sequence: TGTGCCAGCAGCCAAGTAAAGCTCGGACAGCCGCAGTTCTTC. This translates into CASSQVKLGQPQFF.

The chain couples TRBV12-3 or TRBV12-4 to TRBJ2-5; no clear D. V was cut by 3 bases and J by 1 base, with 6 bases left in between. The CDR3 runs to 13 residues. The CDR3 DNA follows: TGTGCCAGCAGTTTCAGCAGCCAAGAGACCCAGTACTTC. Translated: CASSFSSQETQYF.

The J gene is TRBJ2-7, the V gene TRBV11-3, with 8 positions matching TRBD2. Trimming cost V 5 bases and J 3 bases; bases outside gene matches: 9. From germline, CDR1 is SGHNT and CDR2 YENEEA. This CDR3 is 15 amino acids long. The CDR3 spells CASSPRGGGHYEQYF. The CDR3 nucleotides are TGTGCCAGCAGCCCTCGGGGCGGGGGGCACTACGAGCAGTACTTC.

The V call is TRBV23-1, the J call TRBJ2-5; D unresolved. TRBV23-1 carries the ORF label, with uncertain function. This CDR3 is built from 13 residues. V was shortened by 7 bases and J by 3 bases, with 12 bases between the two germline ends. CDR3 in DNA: TGCGCCAGCAAAAGGACGGTCGAAGAGACCCAGTACTTC. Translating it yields CASKRTVEETQYF.

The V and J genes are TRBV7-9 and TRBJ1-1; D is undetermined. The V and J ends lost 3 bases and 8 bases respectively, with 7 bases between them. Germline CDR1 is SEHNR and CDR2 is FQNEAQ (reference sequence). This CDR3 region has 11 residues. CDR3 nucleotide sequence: TGTGCCAGCAGCTTTCCTGGGGAAGCTTTCTTT. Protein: CASSFPGEAFF.

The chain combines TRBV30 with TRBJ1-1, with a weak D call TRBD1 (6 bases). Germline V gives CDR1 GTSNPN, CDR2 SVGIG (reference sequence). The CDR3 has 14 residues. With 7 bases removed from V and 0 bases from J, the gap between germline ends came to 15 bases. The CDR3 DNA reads TGTGCCTACCAGACAGGAAATATGAACACTGAAGCTTTCTTT. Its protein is CAYQTGNMNTEAFF.

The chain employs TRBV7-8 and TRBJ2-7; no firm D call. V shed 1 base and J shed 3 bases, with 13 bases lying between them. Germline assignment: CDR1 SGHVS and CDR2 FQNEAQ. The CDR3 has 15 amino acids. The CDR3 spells CASSLEPGLYYEQYF. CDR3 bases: TGTGCCAGCAGCTTAGAGCCGGGCCTCTACTACGAGCAGTACTTC.

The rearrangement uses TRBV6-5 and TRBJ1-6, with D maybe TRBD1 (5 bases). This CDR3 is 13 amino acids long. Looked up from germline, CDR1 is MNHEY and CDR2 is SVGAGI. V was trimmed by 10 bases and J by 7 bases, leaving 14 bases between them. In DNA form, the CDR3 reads TGTGCCACCTTGGGACGGTCGAATTCACCCCTCCACTTT. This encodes CATLGRSNSPLHF.

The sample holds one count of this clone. DNA of the CDR3: TGTGCCAGCAGTTACCCCCTGCGAAGCTCCTACGAGCAGTACTTC. It yields the protein CASSYPLRSSYEQYF. The chain is built from TRBV6-2 or TRBV6-3 and TRBJ2-7; D remains unclear. Germline CDR1 MNHEY, CDR2 SVGEGT. The CDR3 sequence is 15 residues long. The ends were cut back, 2 bases at V and 0 bases at J, with 11 bases in the middle.

The CDR3 DNA reads TGTGCCAGCTCACGGGGGGGGAAAGATCAGCCCCAGCATTTT. Amino acids: CASSRGGKDQPQHF. This sequence joins TRBV18 and TRBJ1-5; maybe TRBD1 (5 bases). This CDR3 spans 14 amino acids. The V end was cut by 4 bases, the J end by 5 bases, with 12 bases between. The germline CDR1 and CDR2 sequences are KGHSH and LQKENI.

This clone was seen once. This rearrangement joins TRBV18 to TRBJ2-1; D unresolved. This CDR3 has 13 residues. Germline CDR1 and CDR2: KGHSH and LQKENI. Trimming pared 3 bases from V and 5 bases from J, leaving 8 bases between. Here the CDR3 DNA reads TGTGCCAGCTCACCCGACCTCAACAATGAGCAGTTCTTC. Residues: CASSPDLNNEQFF. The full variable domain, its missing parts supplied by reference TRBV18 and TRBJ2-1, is NAGVMQNPRHLVRRRGQEARLRCSPMKGHSHVYWYRQLPEEGLKFMVYLQKENIIDESGMPKERFSAEFPKEGPSILRIQQVVRGDSAAYFCASSPDLNNEQFFGPGTRLTVL.

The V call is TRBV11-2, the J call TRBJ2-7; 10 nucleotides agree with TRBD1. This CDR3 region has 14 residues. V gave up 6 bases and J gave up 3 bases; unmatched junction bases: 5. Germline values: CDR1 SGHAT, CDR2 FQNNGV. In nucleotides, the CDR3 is TGTGCCAGCAGTCACCGGGACAGGGGCTACGAGCAGTACTTC. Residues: CASSHRDRGYEQYF.

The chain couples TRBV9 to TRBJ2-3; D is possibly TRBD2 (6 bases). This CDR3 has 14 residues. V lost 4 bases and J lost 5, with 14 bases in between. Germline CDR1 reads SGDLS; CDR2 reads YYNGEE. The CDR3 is CASSWELAGDTQYF. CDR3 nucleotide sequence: TGTGCCAGCAGCTGGGAACTAGCTGGAGATACGCAGTATTTT.

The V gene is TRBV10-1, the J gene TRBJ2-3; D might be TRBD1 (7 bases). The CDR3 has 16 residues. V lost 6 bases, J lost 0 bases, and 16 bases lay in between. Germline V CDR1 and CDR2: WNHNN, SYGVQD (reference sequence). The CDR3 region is CASSQGGQPSTDTQYF. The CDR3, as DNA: TGCGCCAGCAGCCAGGGGGGCCAACCTAGCACAGATACGCAGTATTTT.

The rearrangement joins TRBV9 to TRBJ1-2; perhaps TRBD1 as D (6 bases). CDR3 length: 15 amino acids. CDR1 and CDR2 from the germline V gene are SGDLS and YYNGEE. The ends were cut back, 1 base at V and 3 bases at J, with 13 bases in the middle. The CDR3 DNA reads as TGTGCCAGCAGCGTAACGGCAGGGGAATACTATGGCTACACCTTC. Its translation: CASSVTAGEYYGYTF.